This entry is about one T cell receptor beta chain. This clone has more than one count but fewer than ten. Its antigen remains unidentified. Per-base quality was not reported, and no clone a single base away is much larger than it. This entry is derived from a study of CD8+ T cells in alopecia areata (dated by TCRdb to the late 2010s). In the study overall: The treated patients took part in an open-label pilot trial in which moderate-to-severe alopecia areata was treated with oral tofacitinib at 5 to 10 mg twice daily. Tofacitinib was administered for 6 to 18 months, and 6 months of follow-up off drug were then conducted to assess delayed response and recurrence. The SALT score, which quantifies the percentage of affected scalp surface area, was used to measure disease severity in treated patients. The study used high-throughput TCRbeta sequencing to examine T cell clonal expansion in alopecia areata, in both the C3H/HeJ mouse model and human patients. In humans, TCRbeta sequencing was performed on scalp tissue and on sorted CD4+ and CD8+ peripheral blood T cells from healthy controls and from patients with patchy or totalis/universalis alopecia areata. Biopsies were taken from tofacitinib-treated patients at baseline and at 4 and 24 weeks of treatment, and a later scalp biopsy was taken in several of the tofacitinib-treated patients. Scalp clonality was compared among normal scalp (n=4), patchy alopecia areata scalp (n=8), and alopecia totalis/universalis scalp (n=8). The RNA source kit depended on sample type: the PAXgene miRNA kit for fixed scalp, the miRNeasy kit for PBMCs, and the RNeasy kit for mouse skin. Amplification of TCRbeta CDR3 regions was done by immunoSEQ multiplex PCR using 35 Vbeta forward primers and 13 Jbeta reverse primers.

Study-wide findings and limitations: During tofacitinib treatment, many expanded lesional clones stuck around in both scalp and blood, and this persistence may partly explain why relapse happens after treatment is stopped. Higher clonality and more expanded CD8+ clones were observed in lesional scalp than in normal scalp, particularly in alopecia totalis/universalis, a finding suggestive of antigenic drive. Unlike mouse skin, where gammadelta T cells dominate, normal human skin contains resident alphabeta T cells that get sequenced too, which complicates analysis of the scalp TCR repertoire. Because the treated cohort was small and had just a single nonresponder, larger studies are needed to establish links between baseline CD8+ expansion and response. Shared TCR sequences between patients were less evident than in mice, which may be partly attributable to HLA diversity in the patient population. With tofacitinib, both scalp clonality and the number of expanded CD8+ clones among the top 100 scalp clones went down significantly.

Receptor amplification or capture employed the immunoSEQ multiplex PCR assay. To provide template for TCR sequencing, every sample had RNA extracted and reverse transcribed into cDNA. SuperScript III was used for first-strand cDNA synthesis, primed with a 2:1 mix of oligo-dT and random hexamers. A synthetic immune receptor repertoire was used to measure amplification bias, and any remaining bias was corrected computationally. The authors' analysis ran thus. After raw reads were preprocessed to remove errors, the CDR3 was defined following IMGT conventions as running from the conserved cysteine to phenylalanine. Clonality was computed by normalizing Shannon entropy by log2 of the number of productive unique TCRs and subtracting the result from 1. Whether each scalp clone was CD4 or CD8 was inferred by checking scalp TCRbeta sequences against the CD4 and CD8 repertoires from sorted blood. TCRdb's version of the immuneACCESS table is confined to in-frame rearrangements and falls short of the full clone set. An unresolved V gene accounts for under half of the shortfall where checked; the remainder is of unknown origin. The DNA gave D and trimming, while V, J and clone size come from that table. The sample contains about 180,000 clones, around half of them found a single time. The top ten clones comprise about a tenth of the sample.

V loses 3 bases of germline sequence and J loses 2 bases, and the interval between the two ends is 14 bases. CDR1 and CDR2 were assigned from the germline V gene as LGHNA and YSLEER. Counted from cysteine to phenylalanine, this CDR3 has 16 amino acids. Kept here is only the CDR3 DNA, which spans 48 bases and is read in frame from base 1. The time point label here, explained by the study, means: 24 weeks on oral tofacitinib. According to the study, the label for this sample's treatment or condition signals: oral pan-JAK inhibitor, 5-10 mg twice daily. Lesional scalp punch biopsies and peripheral blood were collected from alopecia areata patients. PBMCs were isolated by density centrifugation and stained for CD3, CD4 and CD8, after which CD4+ and CD8+ T cells were sorted on a FACSAria.

The TCR originated in a human donor with alopecia areata. Sequencing was performed on CD8+ T cells sorted from blood, taken at week 24, from a patient treated with tofacitinib. The receptor chain draws on TRBV4-3 and TRBJ1-5; no D gene can be assigned with confidence. The CDR3 protein: CASSQDHQAGNQPQHF. DNA sequence: TGCGCCAGCAGCCAGGATCACCAGGCTGGCAATCAGCCCCAGCATTTT.